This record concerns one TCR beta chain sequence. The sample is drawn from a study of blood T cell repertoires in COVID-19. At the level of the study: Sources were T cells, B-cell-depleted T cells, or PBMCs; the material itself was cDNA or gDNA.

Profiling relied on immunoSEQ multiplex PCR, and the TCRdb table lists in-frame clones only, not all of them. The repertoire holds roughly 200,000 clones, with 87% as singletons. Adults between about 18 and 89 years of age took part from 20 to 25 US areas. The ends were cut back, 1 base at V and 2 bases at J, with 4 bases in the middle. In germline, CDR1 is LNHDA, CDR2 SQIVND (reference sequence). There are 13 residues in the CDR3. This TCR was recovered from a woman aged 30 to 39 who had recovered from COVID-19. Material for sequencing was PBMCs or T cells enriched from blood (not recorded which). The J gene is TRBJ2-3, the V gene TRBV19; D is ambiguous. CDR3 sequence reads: CASSIAVTDTQYF. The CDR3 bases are TGTGCCAGTAGTATAGCCGTCACAGATACGCAGTATTTT.